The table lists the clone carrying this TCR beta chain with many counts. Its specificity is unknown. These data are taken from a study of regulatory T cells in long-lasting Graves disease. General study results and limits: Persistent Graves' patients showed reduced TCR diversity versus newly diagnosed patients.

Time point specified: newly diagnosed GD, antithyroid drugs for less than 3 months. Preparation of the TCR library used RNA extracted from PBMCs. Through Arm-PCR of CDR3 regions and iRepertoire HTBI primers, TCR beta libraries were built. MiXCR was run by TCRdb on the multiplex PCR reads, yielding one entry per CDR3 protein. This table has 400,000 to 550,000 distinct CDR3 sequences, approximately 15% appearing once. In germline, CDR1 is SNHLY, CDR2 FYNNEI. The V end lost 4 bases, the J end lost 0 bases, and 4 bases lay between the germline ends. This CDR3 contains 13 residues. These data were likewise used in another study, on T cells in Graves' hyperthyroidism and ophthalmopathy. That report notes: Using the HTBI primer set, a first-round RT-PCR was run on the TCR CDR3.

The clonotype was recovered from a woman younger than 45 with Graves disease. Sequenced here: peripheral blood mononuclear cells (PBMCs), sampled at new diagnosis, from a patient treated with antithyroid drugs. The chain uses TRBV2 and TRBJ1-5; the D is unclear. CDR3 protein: CASSVYSNQPQHF. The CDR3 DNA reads TGTGCCAGCAGTGTCTATAGCAATCAGCCCCAGCATTTT.